This T cell receptor beta chain was profiled in a study of response to subunit inactivated influenza vaccine. Study observations and caveats: The authors put forward the suggestion that each seasonal influenza vaccination may bring in only a limited number of new T cells.

In TCRdb, the RT-PCR reads were re-called with MiXCR into one record per CDR3 protein. The sample holds around 710,000 distinct CDR3 sequences, approximately 15% seen once. The V gene's germline CDR1 is MNHEY and CDR2 SMNVEV (reference sequence). This CDR3 has 14 amino acids. Trimming took 4 bases from V and 7 from J, leaving 17 bases between them. This clonotype was seen more than once but under ten times. No antigen is known for it. The chain joins TRBV27 to TRBJ2-7; D might be TRBD2 (5 bases). The specimen was PBMCs from blood, collected 14 days before vaccination. This sequence originates from a man aged 45-60 years who received an inactivated influenza vaccine. This chain's CDR3 is CASSSSGPPGEQYF. In DNA, the CDR3 is TGTGCCAGCAGTTCCTCCGGGCCGCCGGGGGAGCAGTACTTC.